This entry lists 30 T cell receptor beta chains sequenced from one sample in a study of persistence of HIV-infected CD4 T cells. The immunoSEQ assay was version 4, run in survey mode. Sequencing was performed with immunoSEQ multiplex PCR; in TCRdb, only in-frame clones are kept and a portion is missing. The sample lists about 20,000 clones; roughly 74% were seen once. Lysates of CMV-infected fibroblasts at 10 ug/mL stimulated these cells. Sorting selected CD4+ T cells upregulating both CD40 ligand and CD69. These receptors are not linked to any known antigen. Specimen: CD4+ T cells sorted from PBMCs after approximately 20-hour stimulation, collected from a patient who received antiretroviral therapy. The origin of the receptors is an adult man with HIV who was CMV-seropositive.

This clone was picked up a small number of times. The chain couples TRBV9 to TRBJ1-1; no reliable D call. The CDR3 is 13 amino acids. CDR1 SGDLS and CDR2 YYNGEE come from the germline V gene. V lost 4 bases to trimming and J lost 0 bases, with 7 bases between them. The CDR3 loop is CASSSGMNTEAFF. CDR3 coding DNA: TGTGCCAGCAGCTCTGGGATGAACACTGAAGCTTTCTTT.

The rearrangement links TRBV6-5 to TRBJ2-7; no firm D call. The CDR3 has 13 amino acids. Trimming removed 0 bases at V and 7 bases at J, with 10 bases between. The germline CDR1 and CDR2 sequences are MNHEY and SVGAGI. This chain's CDR3 is CASSYSKIGEQYF. CDR3 in DNA: TGTGCCAGCAGTTACTCGAAAATTGGGGAGCAGTACTTC.

V is TRBV3-1 (or the pseudogene TRBV3-2) and J is TRBJ2-5; TRBD1 might be the D (7 bases). The germline V gene has CDR1 LGHDT and CDR2 YNNKEL (reference sequence). V was shortened by 6 bases and J by 1 base, with 15 bases between the two germline ends. CDR3 size: 15 residues. CDR3 in amino acids: CASSRSGGPQETQYF. CDR3 nucleotide sequence: TGTGCCAGCAGTCGTTCAGGGGGGCCCCAAGAGACCCAGTACTTC.

The V gene is TRBV24-1, the J gene TRBJ1-5, with TRBD1 identical over 9 bases. Germline V gives CDR1 KGHDR, CDR2 SFDVKD. V gave up 9 bases and J gave up 1 base; unmatched junction bases: 9. The CDR3 consists of 16 residues. The CDR3 loop is CATSHGTGSSNQPQHF. CDR3 bases: TGTGCCACCTCGCACGGGACAGGGTCAAGCAATCAGCCCCAGCATTTT.

This chain connects TRBV6-5 to TRBJ1-2; TRBD1 matches at 11 bases. The germline V gene encodes CDR1 MNHEY and CDR2 SVGAGI. This CDR3 comprises 16 residues. V was clipped by 2 bases and J by 2 bases; unmatched bases: 4. CDR3 loop: CASSYIRTGGNYGYTF. The CDR3 DNA reads as TGTGCCAGCAGTTACATCAGGACAGGGGGCAACTATGGCTACACCTTC.

The V call is TRBV15, the J call TRBJ1-4, with 11 bases lining up with TRBD1. The CDR3 loop spans 18 amino acids. V lost 4 bases, J lost 4 bases, and 11 bases stayed unmatched. Per germline, CDR1 LNHNV and CDR2 YYDKDF (reference sequence). DNA for the CDR3: TGTGCCACCAGCACGATGGGACAGGGGGGGAGATATAATGAAAAACTGTTTTTT. Encoded protein: CATSTMGQGGRYNEKLFF.

The chain couples TRBV18 to TRBJ2-1, with 8 bases lining up with TRBD2. The length of the CDR3 is 14 residues. CDR1 is KGHSH, CDR2 LQKENI, per germline. After removal of 11 bases from V and 1 base from J, the junction contained 7 bases not matched to a gene. The CDR3 nucleotides are TGTGCCGCCTCGGGGGGGGCGTCCTACAATGAGCAGTTCTTC. The encoded protein is CAASGGASYNEQFF.

The chain carries TRBV3-1 (or the pseudogene TRBV3-2) and TRBJ2-5; D is possibly TRBD2 (5 bases). The CDR3 has 14 amino acids. From germline, CDR1 is LGHDT and CDR2 YNNKEL (reference sequence). Between the trimmed V and J ends, which lost 3 bases and 2 bases, there was a span of 10 bases. DNA of the CDR3: TGTGCCAGCAGCCAGAACCGGGGTCAAGAGACCCAGTACTTC. Its translation: CASSQNRGQETQYF.

This sequence joins TRBV2 and TRBJ2-5; a weak D match, TRBD1 (6 bases). CDR1 and CDR2 from the germline V gene are SNHLY and FYNNEI. The CDR3 has 12 amino acids. V was shortened by 6 bases and J by 4 bases, with 9 bases between the two germline ends. The CDR3 sequence: CASRQGGETQYF. CDR3 coding DNA: TGTGCCAGCAGACAGGGTGGAGAGACCCAGTACTTC.

The rearrangement links TRBV12-3 or TRBV12-4 to TRBJ1-1; 7 positions agree with TRBD1. This CDR3 region has 12 residues. After removal of 6 bases from V and 11 bases from J, the junction contained 9 bases not matched to a gene. The CDR3 reads CASSLQGNVAFF. The DNA of the CDR3 is TGTGCCAGCAGCCTACAGGGGAATGTGGCTTTCTTT.

This rearrangement joins TRBV18 to TRBJ2-7, with D possibly matching TRBD1 (6 bases). V was clipped by 3 bases and J by 3 bases, with 15 bases between them. Germline values: CDR1 KGHSH, CDR2 LQKENI. The CDR3 spans 15 residues. The CDR3 DNA is TGTGCCAGCTCACCCGGACAGACATCTATCTACGAGCAGTACTTC. This encodes CASSPGQTSIYEQYF. The variable domain in full, with the rest retrieved from reference TRBV18 and TRBJ2-7, is NAGVMQNPRHLVRRRGQEARLRCSPMKGHSHVYWYRQLPEEGLKFMVYLQKENIIDESGMPKERFSAEFPKEGPSILRIQQVVRGDSAAYFCASSPGQTSIYEQYFGPGTRLTVT.

V is TRBV9 and J is TRBJ1-5; D not certain. Germline V gene data show CDR1 as SGDLS and CDR2 as YYNGEE. The CDR3 totals 15 residues. With 4 bases removed from V and 6 bases from J, the gap between germline ends came to 17 bases. The CDR3: CASSPHEQISQPQHF. The CDR3 DNA reads as TGTGCCAGCAGCCCCCACGAGCAGATTAGTCAGCCCCAGCATTTT.

The V call is TRBV5-1, the J call TRBJ1-2, with a weak D call TRBD1 (6 bases). This CDR3 spans 15 amino acids. V was shortened by 4 bases and J by 4 bases, with 17 bases between the two germline ends. Germline assignment: CDR1 SGHRS and CDR2 YFSETQ. The CDR3 bases are TGCGCCAGCAGCCCCTGGCGGGACACTTCCTATGGCTACACCTTC. This encodes CASSPWRDTSYGYTF.

This clone was seen a handful of times. This rearrangement joins TRBV6-5 to TRBJ2-2; D not certain. V lost 4 bases and J 0 bases, leaving 12 bases between the germline ends. Per the germline V gene, CDR1 is MNHEY and CDR2 is SVGAGI. The CDR3 covers 16 residues. The CDR3 coding sequence is TGTGCCAGCAGTTTGGGTTCTTACGCGAACACCGGGGAGCTGTTTTTT. This translates into CASSLGSYANTGELFF.

The chain has TRBV14 and TRBJ2-7; possible D gene TRBD2, 5 bases. Germline values: CDR1 SGHDN, CDR2 FVKESK. The CDR3 totals 15 residues. V gave up 1 base and J gave up 3 bases, with 13 bases separating them. For the CDR3, the DNA is TGTGCCAGCAGCCAAGGGCTTACAGCGGACTACGAGCAGTACTTC. It specifies CASSQGLTADYEQYF.

The chain employs TRBV19 and TRBJ1-5, with 9 bases lining up with TRBD1. Trimming removed 7 bases from V and 1 base from J; junction bases left unmatched: 2. This CDR3 contains 14 residues. Germline-derived CDR1 and CDR2 are LNHDA and SQIVND (reference sequence). CDR3: CASTTGGSNQPQHF. DNA of the CDR3: TGTGCCAGTACAACAGGGGGCAGCAATCAGCCCCAGCATTTT.

This CDR3 reads CASQVNYEQYF. The CDR3, as DNA: TGTGCCAGCCAGGTGAACTACGAGCAGTACTTC. The rearrangement uses TRBV6-5 and TRBJ2-7; D not certain. Trimming left V 8 bases short and J 3 bases short, with 8 bases between. The CDR3 extends over 11 amino acids. Germline CDR1 and CDR2: MNHEY and SVGAGI.

V gene TRBV3-1 (or the pseudogene TRBV3-2) combines with J gene TRBJ1-2, with D possibly being TRBD1 (5 bases). Trimming shortened V by 3 bases and J by 8 bases, and 13 bases separated the two germline ends. The CDR3 spans 13 residues. Germline CDR1 and CDR2: LGHDT and YNNKEL (reference sequence). For the CDR3, the DNA is TGTGCCAGCAGCCAGGCCGGGACCGGCGGCTACACCTTC. Protein: CASSQAGTGGYTF.

The rearrangement links TRBV7-2 to TRBJ1-1, with 7 bases identical to TRBD1. V was clipped by 2 bases and J by 3 bases; unmatched bases: 12. The CDR3 spans 17 residues. Germline loops: CDR1 SGHTA, CDR2 FQGNSA. The CDR3 reads CASSLRGRIQRYTEAFF. CDR3 nucleotide sequence: TGTGCCAGCAGCTTAAGGGGGCGAATTCAGCGTTACACTGAAGCTTTCTTT.

The chain combines TRBV2 with TRBJ1-4, with a weak D call TRBD1 (6 bases). Germline V lookup: CDR1 SNHLY, CDR2 FYNNEI. V dropped 7 bases and J dropped 4 bases, with 10 bases sitting between them. The CDR3 consists of 13 residues. The CDR3: CASKRTVNEKLFF. CDR3 DNA: TGTGCCAGCAAAAGGACAGTTAATGAAAAACTGTTTTTT.

This clone is medium-sized within its sample. The CDR3 sequence is CASSAQHSPLHF. CDR3 in DNA: TGTGCCAGTAGTGCCCAGCATTCACCCCTCCACTTT. The rearrangement joins TRBV19 to TRBJ1-6; the D is unclear. The CDR3 length is 12 residues. From germline, CDR1 is LNHDA and CDR2 SQIVND (reference sequence). V lost 5 bases and J 8 bases, leaving 7 bases between the germline ends.

The V call is TRBV7-3, the J call TRBJ2-7, with D possibly being TRBD1 (5 bases). Trimming stripped 5 bases from V and 6 bases from J, with 11 bases between. Germline assignment: CDR1 SGHTA and CDR2 FQGTGA. This CDR3 is 12 amino acids long. CDR3 in DNA: TGTGCCAGCAGCCTTAATCAGGGCGAGCAGTACTTC. Translating it yields CASSLNQGEQYF.

The chain employs TRBV9 and TRBJ2-2; 13 bases match TRBD2. This CDR3 spans 18 amino acids. CDR1 is SGDLS and CDR2 is YYNGEE in the germline V gene. V trimming: 4 bases; J trimming: 3 bases; junction bases outside the gene matches: 9. The CDR3, as DNA: TGTGCCAGCAGCTCCCCGACTAGCGGGGGGACGTACACCGGGGAGCTGTTTTTT. This sequence encodes CASSSPTSGGTYTGELFF. Full variable domain (missing parts from reference TRBV9 and TRBJ2-2): DSGVTQTPKHLITATGQRVTLRCSPRSGDLSVYWYQQSLDQGLQFLIQYYNGEERAKGNILERFSAQQFPDLHSELNLSSLELGDSALYFCASSSPTSGGTYTGELFFGEGSRLTVL.

The chain is built from TRBV6-1 and TRBJ1-6; D unclear. Per germline, CDR1 MNHNS and CDR2 SASEGT. This CDR3 is built from 15 residues. V lost 3 bases, J lost 7 bases, and 13 bases lay in between. In DNA form, the CDR3 reads TGTGCCAGCAGTGACCAGCAGCGGAGGAATTCACCCCTCCACTTT. As protein: CASSDQQRRNSPLHF.

This chain joins TRBV7-8 and TRBJ1-1; no definite D call. Germline V lookup: CDR1 SGHVS, CDR2 FQNEAQ. Trimming shortened V by 1 base and J by 1 base, and 7 bases separated the two germline ends. The CDR3 sequence is 14 residues long. The CDR3 is CASSLVFSNTEAFF. The CDR3 coding sequence is TGTGCCAGCAGCTTAGTTTTCTCGAACACTGAAGCTTTCTTT.

This chain uses TRBV18 with TRBJ2-3; 8 bases fit TRBD1. CDR3 size: 17 residues. V lost 4 bases to trimming and J lost 0 bases; unmatched junction nucleotides: 9. The germline V gene has CDR1 KGHSH and CDR2 LQKENI. In DNA, the CDR3 is TGTGCCAGCTCACTCCTAAAGACAGGGGCTAGCACAGATACGCAGTATTTT. Protein product: CASSLLKTGASTDTQYF.

Note on this clone: The junction departs from the called germline gene at one end, perhaps through a read error. J is TRBJ2-3 and V is TRBV7-3, with TRBD2 identical over 10 bases. Looked up from germline, CDR1 is SGHTA and CDR2 is FQGTGA. The CDR3 runs 18 residues. Here the CDR3 DNA reads TGTGCCAGCAGCCTAACGGCTAGCGGGGGTGTTACGACAGATACGCAGTATTTT. It encodes CASSLTASGGVTTDTQYF.

The rearrangement joins TRBV9 to TRBJ1-5; D not resolved. Germline CDR1 is SGDLS and CDR2 is YYNGEE. The CDR3 runs to 15 residues. Trimming removed 3 bases from V and 3 bases from J, with 13 bases in between. The CDR3 is CASSASGSANQPQHF. CDR3 coding DNA: TGTGCCAGCAGCGCTTCGGGATCGGCCAATCAGCCCCAGCATTTT.

V is TRBV2 and J is TRBJ1-1; perhaps TRBD1 as D (5 bases). Germline loops: CDR1 SNHLY, CDR2 FYNNEI. The length of the CDR3 is 14 residues. Trimming stripped 5 bases from V and 3 bases from J, with 13 bases between. DNA for the CDR3: TGTGCCAGCAGTTATGGGGGGGTGGACACTGAAGCTTTCTTT. This encodes CASSYGGVDTEAFF.

The gene calls are TRBV10-3 and TRBJ1-1; D is uncertain. V lost 11 bases and J lost 0, with 13 bases in between. The CDR3 consists of 13 residues. CDR1 and CDR2 from the germline V gene are ENHRY and SYGVKD. The CDR3 nucleotides read TGTGCCTCCACTGCGACGGTGAACACTGAAGCTTTCTTT. This sequence encodes CASTATVNTEAFF.